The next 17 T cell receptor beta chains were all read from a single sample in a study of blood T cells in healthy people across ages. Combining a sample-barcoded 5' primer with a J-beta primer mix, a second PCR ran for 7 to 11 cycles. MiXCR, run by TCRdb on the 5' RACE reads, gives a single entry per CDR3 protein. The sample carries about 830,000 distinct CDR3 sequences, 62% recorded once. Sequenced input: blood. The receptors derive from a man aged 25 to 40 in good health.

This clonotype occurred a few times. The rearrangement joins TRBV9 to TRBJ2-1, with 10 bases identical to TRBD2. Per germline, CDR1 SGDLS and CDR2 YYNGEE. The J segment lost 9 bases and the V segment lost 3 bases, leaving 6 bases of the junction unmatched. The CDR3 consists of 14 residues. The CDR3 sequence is CASSGGLAEGEQFF. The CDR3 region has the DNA TGTGCCAGCAGCGGAGGACTAGCGGAGGGTGAGCAGTTCTTC.

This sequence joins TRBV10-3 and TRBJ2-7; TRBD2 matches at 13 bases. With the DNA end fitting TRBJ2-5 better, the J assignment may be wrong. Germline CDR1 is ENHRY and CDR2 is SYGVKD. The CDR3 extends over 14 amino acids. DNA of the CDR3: TGTGCCATCAGTGGACTAGCGGGGGGAGAGACCCAGTACTTC. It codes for CAISGLAGGETQYF.

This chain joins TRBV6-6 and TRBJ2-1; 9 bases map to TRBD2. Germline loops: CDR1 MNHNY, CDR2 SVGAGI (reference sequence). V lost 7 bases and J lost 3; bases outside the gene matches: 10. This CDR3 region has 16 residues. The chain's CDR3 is CASTHLAGQIYNEQFF. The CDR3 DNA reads TGTGCCAGCACCCACCTAGCGGGGCAAATCTACAATGAGCAGTTCTTC.

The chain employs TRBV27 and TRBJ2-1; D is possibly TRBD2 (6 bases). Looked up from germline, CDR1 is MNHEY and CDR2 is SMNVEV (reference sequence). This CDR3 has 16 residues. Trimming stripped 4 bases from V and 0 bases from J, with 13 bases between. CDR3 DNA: TGTGCCAGCAGTTCCTTTTACGGGGGCTCCTACAATGAGCAGTTCTTC. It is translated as CASSSFYGGSYNEQFF.

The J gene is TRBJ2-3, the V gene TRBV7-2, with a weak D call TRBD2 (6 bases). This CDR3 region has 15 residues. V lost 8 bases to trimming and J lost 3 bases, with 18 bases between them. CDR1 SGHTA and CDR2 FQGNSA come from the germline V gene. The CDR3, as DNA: TGTGCCAGCGGAGGGCCCATTAGGGGTACAGATACGCAGTATTTT. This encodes CASGGPIRGTDTQYF.

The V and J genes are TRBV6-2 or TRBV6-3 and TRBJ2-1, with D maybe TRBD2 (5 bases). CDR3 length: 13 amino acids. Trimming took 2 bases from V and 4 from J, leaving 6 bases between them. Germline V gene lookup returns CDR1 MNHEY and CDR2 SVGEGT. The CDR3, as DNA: TGTGCCAGCAGTTACACTAGTTACAATGAGCAGTTCTTC. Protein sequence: CASSYTSYNEQFF.

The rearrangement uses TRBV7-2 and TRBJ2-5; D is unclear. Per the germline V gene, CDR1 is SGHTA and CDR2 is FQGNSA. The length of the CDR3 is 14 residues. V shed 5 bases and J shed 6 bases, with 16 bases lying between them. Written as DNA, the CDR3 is TGTGCCAGCAGCCCCCTGGGTGGGCACCAGACCCAGTACTTC. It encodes CASSPLGGHQTQYF.

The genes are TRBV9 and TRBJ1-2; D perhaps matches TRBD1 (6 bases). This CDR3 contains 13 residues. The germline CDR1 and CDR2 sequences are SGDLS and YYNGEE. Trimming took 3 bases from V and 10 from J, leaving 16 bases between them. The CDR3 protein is CASSDPGAEYYTF. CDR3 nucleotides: TGTGCCAGCAGCGACCCAGGGGCTGAATACTACACCTTC. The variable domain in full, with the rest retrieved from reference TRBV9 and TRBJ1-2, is DSGVTQTPKHLITATGQRVTLRCSPRSGDLSVYWYQQSLDQGLQFLIQYYNGEERAKGNILERFSAQQFPDLHSELNLSSLELGDSALYFCASSDPGAEYYTFGSGTRLTVV.

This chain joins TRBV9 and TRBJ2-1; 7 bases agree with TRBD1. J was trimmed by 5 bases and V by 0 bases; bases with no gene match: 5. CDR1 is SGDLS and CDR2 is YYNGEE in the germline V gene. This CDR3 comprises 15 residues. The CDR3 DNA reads TGTGCCAGCAGCGTAGTTGGACAGGTAAACAATGAGCAGTTCTTC. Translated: CASSVVGQVNNEQFF.

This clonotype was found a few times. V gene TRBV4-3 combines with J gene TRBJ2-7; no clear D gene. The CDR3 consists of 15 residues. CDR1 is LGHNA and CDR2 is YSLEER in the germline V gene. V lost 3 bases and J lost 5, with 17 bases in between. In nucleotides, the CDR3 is TGCGCCAGCAGCCAGACGACCCCCCCTTTGGACGAGCAGTACTTC. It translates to CASSQTTPPLDEQYF.

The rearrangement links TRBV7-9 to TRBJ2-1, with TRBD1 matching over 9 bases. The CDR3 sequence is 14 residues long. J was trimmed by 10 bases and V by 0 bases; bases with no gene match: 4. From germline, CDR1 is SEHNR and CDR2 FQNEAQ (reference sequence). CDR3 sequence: CASSLALTGGEQFF. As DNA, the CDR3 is TGTGCCAGCAGCTTAGCGCTAACAGGGGGCGAGCAGTTCTTC.

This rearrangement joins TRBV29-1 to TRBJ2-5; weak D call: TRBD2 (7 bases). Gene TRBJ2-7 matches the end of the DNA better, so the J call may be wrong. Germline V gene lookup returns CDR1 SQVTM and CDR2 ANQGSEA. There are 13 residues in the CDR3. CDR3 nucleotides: TGCAGCGTTGAGCGGGGGCCAGCGGGCGAGCAGTACTTC. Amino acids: CSVERGPAGEQYF.

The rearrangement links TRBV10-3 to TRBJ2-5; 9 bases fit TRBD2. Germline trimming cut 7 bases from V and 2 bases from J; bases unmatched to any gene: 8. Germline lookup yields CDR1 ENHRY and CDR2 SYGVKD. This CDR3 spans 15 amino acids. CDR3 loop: CAIKAAGGSQETQYF. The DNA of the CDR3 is TGTGCCATCAAGGCGGCGGGGGGGTCTCAAGAGACCCAGTACTTC.

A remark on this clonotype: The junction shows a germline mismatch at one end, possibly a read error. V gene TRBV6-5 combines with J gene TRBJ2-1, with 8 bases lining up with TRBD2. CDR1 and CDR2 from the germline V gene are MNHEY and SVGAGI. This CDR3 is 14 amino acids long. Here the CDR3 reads CARSYGGVVNEQFF. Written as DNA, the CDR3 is TGTGCCCGCAGTTACGGGGGGGTTGTCAATGAGCAGTTCTTC.

In DNA, the CDR3 is TGTGCCAGCAGCCGGGTCCTTAGCAATCAGCCCCAGCATTTT. Its translation is CASSRVLSNQPQHF. V gene TRBV6-2 or TRBV6-3 combines with J gene TRBJ1-5; D gene uncertain. CDR3 length equals 14 residues. Trimming took off 6 bases at V and 0 bases at J, with 9 bases between the two ends. CDR1 and CDR2 from the germline V gene are MNHEY and SVGEGT.

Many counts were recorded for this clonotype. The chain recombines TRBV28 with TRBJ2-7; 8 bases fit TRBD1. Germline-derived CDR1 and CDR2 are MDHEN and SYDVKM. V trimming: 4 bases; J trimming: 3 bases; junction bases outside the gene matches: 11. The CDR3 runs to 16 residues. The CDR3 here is CASSSPGQGVGYEQYF. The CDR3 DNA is TGTGCCAGCAGTTCGCCTGGACAGGGAGTGGGCTACGAGCAGTACTTC.

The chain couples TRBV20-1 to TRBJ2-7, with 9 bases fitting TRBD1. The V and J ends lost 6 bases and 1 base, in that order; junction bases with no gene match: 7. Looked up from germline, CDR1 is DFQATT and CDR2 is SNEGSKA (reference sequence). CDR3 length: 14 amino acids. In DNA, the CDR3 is TGCAGTGCGCCACGGACAGGGGAGTCCTACGAGCAGTACTTC. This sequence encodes CSAPRTGESYEQYF.